These 22 T cell receptor beta chains were sequenced from one sample in a study of blood T cells in healthy people across ages. PCR was performed a second time for 7 to 11 cycles using a sample-barcoded 5' primer and a J-beta primer mix. TCRdb fed the 5' RACE reads into MiXCR, producing one record per CDR3 protein. The sample consists of about 1,500,000 distinct CDR3 sequences, roughly 27% of them appearing once. What was sequenced was blood. These TCRs come from a woman in her twenties or thirties in good health.

This clonotype has a handful of counts. The chain has TRBV7-9 and TRBJ1-1; unclear D gene. Germline CDR1 and CDR2: SEHNR and FQNEAQ (reference sequence). The V and J ends lost 2 bases and 12 bases respectively, with 16 bases between them. The CDR3 is 13 residues long. The CDR3 DNA sequence: TGTGCCAGCAGCTTACCCGGTGAATTGAGGCCTTTCTTT. Amino acids: CASSLPGELRPFF.

CDR3 sequence: CSATSGLEETQYF. The CDR3 DNA reads TGCAGTGCCACATCGGGGCTAGAAGAGACCCAGTACTTC. V is TRBV20-1 and J is TRBJ2-5; D may be TRBD1 or TRBD2 (5 bases each). This CDR3 is 13 amino acids long. V lost 6 bases and J lost 3, with 14 bases in between. Per germline, CDR1 DFQATT and CDR2 SNEGSKA (reference sequence).

The chain carries TRBV7-2 and TRBJ2-3, with 8 bases matching TRBD2. This CDR3 region has 17 residues. Per germline, CDR1 SGHTA and CDR2 FQGNSA. Germline trimming cut 5 bases from V and 6 bases from J; bases unmatched to any gene: 16. The CDR3 nucleotides are TGTGCCAGCAGCGTCACGGCCGCGGGAGGCCGTGGGGATACGCAGTATTTT. Translating gives CASSVTAAGGRGDTQYF. Drawing the rest from reference TRBV7-2 and TRBJ2-3, the complete variable domain is GAGVSQSPSNKVTEKGKDVELRCDPISGHTALYWYRQSLGQGLEFLIYFQGNSAPDKSGLPSDRFSAERTGGSVSTLTIQRTQQEDSAVYLCASSVTAAGGRGDTQYFGPGTRLTVL.

The chain carries TRBV2 and TRBJ1-1; TRBD1 might be the D (5 bases). The V gene's germline CDR1 is SNHLY and CDR2 FYNNEI. The V gene lost 3 bases and the J gene lost 4 bases, with 12 bases spanning the gap. The CDR3 is made up of 14 amino acids. The CDR3 is CASSDRGIVTEAFF. In DNA form, the CDR3 reads TGTGCCAGCAGTGACCGGGGGATAGTCACTGAAGCTTTCTTT.

The chain joins TRBV30 to TRBJ2-5; 9 bases agree with TRBD1. Germline assignment: CDR1 GTSNPN and CDR2 SVGIG (reference sequence). The CDR3 sequence is 11 residues long. The J segment lost 12 bases and the V segment lost 2 bases, leaving 4 bases of the junction unmatched. CDR3 sequence: CAWSRQGGKYF. CDR3 nucleotides: TGTGCCTGGAGTCGACAGGGGGGCAAGTACTTC.

The rearrangement links TRBV19 to TRBJ1-1, with D perhaps TRBD1 (6 bases). V was trimmed by 9 bases and J by 1 base, leaving 12 bases between them. Germline V CDR1 and CDR2: LNHDA, SQIVND (reference sequence). CDR3 size: 13 residues. DNA for the CDR3: TGTGCCAGCCAACAGGGTTGGAACACTGAAGCTTTCTTT. It encodes CASQQGWNTEAFF.

The chain couples TRBV20-1 to TRBJ1-2; TRBD1 aligns across 9 bases. The CDR3 has 13 amino acids. CDR1 and CDR2 (germline): DFQATT, SNEGSKA (reference sequence). V lost 4 bases to trimming and J lost 8 bases; unmatched junction nucleotides: 8. Here the CDR3 DNA reads TGCAGTGCTATACCGGGACAGGGTTGGGGCTACACCTTC. Its protein product is CSAIPGQGWGYTF.

V and J are TRBV3-1 and TRBJ1-2; D might be TRBD1 (6 bases). V shed 6 bases and J shed 4 bases, with 15 bases lying between them. In germline, CDR1 is LGHDT, CDR2 YNNKEL (reference sequence). This CDR3 spans 14 amino acids. The CDR3 bases are TGTGCCAGCAGACCCCAGGGGTTTGCCTATGGCTACACCTTC. This gives the protein CASRPQGFAYGYTF.

This clonotype showed up just a few times. The chain is built from TRBV25-1 and TRBJ2-7; 7 nucleotides match TRBD2. After removal of 8 bases from V and 2 bases from J, the junction contained 3 bases not matched to a gene. Germline lookup yields CDR1 MGHDK and CDR2 SYGVNS. The CDR3 loop spans 12 amino acids. The CDR3 bases are TGTGCCAGCGCGGGAGAGGCCTACGAGCAGTACTTC. The encoded protein is CASAGEAYEQYF.

The sample holds many counts of this clonotype. The chain couples TRBV6-2 or TRBV6-3 to TRBJ1-2; no clear D gene. The CDR3 contains 13 residues. Trimming shortened V by 2 bases and J by 9 bases, and 13 bases separated the two germline ends. Germline V CDR1 and CDR2: MNHEY, SVGEGT. This CDR3 reads CASSYNGLSRYTF. The CDR3 region has the DNA TGTGCCAGCAGTTACAACGGCCTCTCGCGCTACACCTTC.

This clonotype was counted once. The rearrangement joins TRBV6-1 to TRBJ1-1; perhaps TRBD1 as D (6 bases). Germline CDR1 MNHNS, CDR2 SASEGT. With 8 bases removed from V and 8 bases from J, the gap between germline ends came to 9 bases. CDR3 length: 10 amino acids. The CDR3 region is CASVQGEAFF. The CDR3 DNA follows: TGTGCCAGCGTCCAGGGGGAAGCTTTCTTT.

This clonotype was counted ten times or more. The rearrangement links TRBV7-9 to TRBJ2-1; 8 bases agree with TRBD1. V lost 1 base to trimming and J lost 2 bases; unmatched junction nucleotides: 1. CDR1 and CDR2 from the germline V gene are SEHNR and FQNEAQ (reference sequence). This CDR3 is 15 amino acids long. The CDR3 region has the DNA TGTGCCAGCAGCTTAGGGACAGGGACCTACAATGAGCAGTTCTTC. This gives the protein CASSLGTGTYNEQFF.

This clonotype came up a few times. The V gene is TRBV7-6, the J gene TRBJ2-7; D remains unclear. CDR3 size: 13 residues. Germline V gene sequence: CDR1 SGHVS, CDR2 FNYEAQ. The V and J ends lost 3 bases and 6 bases respectively, with 12 bases between them. CDR3 DNA sequence: TGTGCCAGCAGCTTCGGAGATTCGAGCGAGCAGTACTTC. It translates to CASSFGDSSEQYF.

This clonotype was seen a handful of times. The chain combines TRBV2 with TRBJ2-7; 15 bases fit TRBD2. V lost 7 bases, J lost 0 bases, and 13 bases stayed unmatched. Germline V gene data show CDR1 as SNHLY and CDR2 as FYNNEI. The CDR3 consists of 19 residues. The CDR3 is CASILGGLAGGPSSYEQYF. The CDR3 DNA sequence: TGTGCCAGCATTCTCGGGGGACTAGCGGGGGGCCCGAGCTCCTACGAGCAGTACTTC. The full variable domain, rest sourced from reference TRBV2 and TRBJ2-7, is EPEVTQTPSHQVTQMGQEVILRCVPISNHLYFYWYRQILGQKVEFLVSFYNNEISEKSEIFDDQFSVERPDGSNFTLKIRSTKLEDSAMYFCASILGGLAGGPSSYEQYFGPGTRLTVT.

This clonotype was seen more than once but under ten times. CDR3 DNA: TGTGCCAGCAGCTCCACATCAATTGAAGCTTTCTTT. This translates into CASSSTSIEAFF. V gene TRBV11-2 combines with J gene TRBJ1-1; D ambiguous. Germline assignment: CDR1 SGHAT and CDR2 FQNNGV. With 4 bases removed from V and 7 bases from J, the gap between germline ends came to 10 bases. The CDR3 is 12 amino acids.

This clonotype was seen many times. V is TRBV4-3 and J is TRBJ1-2; 8 bases map to TRBD1. V dropped 4 bases and J dropped 3; count of bases not matched to a gene: 16. The CDR3 spans 18 residues. Germline CDR1 reads LGHNA; CDR2 reads YSLEER. The CDR3 sequence is CASSPTQDRVHFYYGYTF. DNA of the CDR3: TGCGCCAGCAGCCCCACCCAGGACAGGGTTCATTTTTACTATGGCTACACCTTC.

This clonotype came up a few times. The chain combines TRBV6-1 with TRBJ2-5, with 8 bases identical to TRBD1. Germline V lookup: CDR1 MNHNS, CDR2 SASEGT. The CDR3 has 15 residues. J lost 4 bases, V lost 4 bases, and 8 bases had no gene match. The CDR3 nucleotides read TGTGCCAGCAGTGTCTACGGGACAGGAGGAGAGACCCAGTACTTC. Its protein product is CASSVYGTGGETQYF.

This clonotype was counted between two and nine times. The chain uses TRBV28 and TRBJ2-3, with TRBD2 matching over 13 bases. CDR1 is MDHEN and CDR2 is SYDVKM in the germline V gene. J lost 5 bases, V lost 5 bases, and 16 bases had no gene match. This CDR3 spans 19 amino acids. Here the CDR3 DNA reads TGTGCCAGCAGTAAGCACCCACTAGCGGGGGGGACCACCGGAGATACGCAGTATTTT. Translating it yields CASSKHPLAGGTTGDTQYF.

Comments on this clonotype: A much more abundant neighbour one base away suggests this may be a read error. The chain carries TRBV10-3 and TRBJ1-5; a weak D match, TRBD1 (6 bases). V was cut by 2 bases and J by 6 bases, with 11 bases left in between. This CDR3 is 14 amino acids long. Germline CDR1 reads ENHRY; CDR2 reads SYGVKD. The DNA for the CDR3 is TGTGCCATCAGTGAGGGGACACCCCGTCAGCCCCAGCATTTT. It specifies CAISEGTPRQPQHF.

As for this clonotype: This may be a read error, as it is one base from a much larger clone. CDR3 nucleotides: TGTGCTAGTGGTTTGATTAGCGGGGGTCTTTCCTACGAGCAGCACTTC. This gives the protein CASGLISGGLSYEQHF. The V call is TRBV12-5, the J call TRBJ2-7; TRBD2 matches at 9 bases. Germline V gene data show CDR1 as LGHNT and CDR2 as FRNRAP. The CDR3 runs 16 residues.

This clonotype was detected only a few times. This chain links TRBV5-1 with TRBJ1-1; possibly TRBD1 for D (5 bases). Trimming pared 3 bases from V and 8 bases from J, leaving 11 bases between. CDR1 is SGHRS and CDR2 is YFSETQ in the germline V gene. CDR3 length: 12 residues. Written as DNA, the CDR3 is TGCGCCAGCAGCTCGGACGGGGGAGAAGCTTTCTTT. This encodes CASSSDGGEAFF. The whole variable domain, filled in from reference TRBV5-1 and TRBJ1-1, reads KAGVTQTPRYLIKTRGQQVTLSCSPISGHRSVSWYQQTPGQGLQFLFEYFSETQRNKGNFPGRFSGRQFSNSRSEMNVSTLELGDSALYLCASSSDGGEAFFGQGTRLTVV.

This clonotype was picked up many times. The junction departs from the called germline gene at one end, perhaps through a read error. The chain employs TRBV7-8 and TRBJ1-5; D perhaps matches TRBD1 (6 bases). There are 13 residues in the CDR3. From germline, CDR1 is SGHVS and CDR2 FQNEAQ. CDR3 region: CASRLDRNQPQHF. Here the CDR3 DNA reads TGCGCCAGCAGACTCGACAGGAATCAGCCCCAGCATTTT.